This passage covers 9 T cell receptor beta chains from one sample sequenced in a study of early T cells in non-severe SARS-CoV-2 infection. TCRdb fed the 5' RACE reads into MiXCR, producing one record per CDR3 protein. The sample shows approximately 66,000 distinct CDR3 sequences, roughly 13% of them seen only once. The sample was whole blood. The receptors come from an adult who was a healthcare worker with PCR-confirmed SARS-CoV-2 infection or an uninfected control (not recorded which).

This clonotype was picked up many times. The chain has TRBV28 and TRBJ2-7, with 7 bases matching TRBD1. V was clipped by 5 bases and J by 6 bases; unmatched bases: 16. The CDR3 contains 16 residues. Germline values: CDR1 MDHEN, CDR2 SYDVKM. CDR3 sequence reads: CASSLPGRGPRGEQYF. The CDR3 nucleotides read TGTGCCAGCAGTCTTCCGGGAAGGGGGCCTAGGGGCGAGCAGTACTTC.

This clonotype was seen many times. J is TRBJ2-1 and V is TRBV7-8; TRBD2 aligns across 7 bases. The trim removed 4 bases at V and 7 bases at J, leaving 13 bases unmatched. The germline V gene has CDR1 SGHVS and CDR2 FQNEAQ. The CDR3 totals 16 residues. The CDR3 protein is CASSSLRGGSRNEQFF. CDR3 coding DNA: TGTGCCAGCAGCTCTCTTAGGGGCGGGAGTAGAAATGAGCAGTTCTTC.

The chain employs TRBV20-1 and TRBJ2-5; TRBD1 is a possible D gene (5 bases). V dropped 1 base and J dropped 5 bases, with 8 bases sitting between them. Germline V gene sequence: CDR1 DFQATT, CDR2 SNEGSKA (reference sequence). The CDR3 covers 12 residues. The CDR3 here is CSARVGLETQYF. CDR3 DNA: TGCAGTGCTAGAGTGGGGCTGGAGACCCAGTACTTC.

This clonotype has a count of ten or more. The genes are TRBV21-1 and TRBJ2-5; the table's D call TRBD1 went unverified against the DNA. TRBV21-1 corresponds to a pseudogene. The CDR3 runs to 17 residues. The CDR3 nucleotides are TGTGCCAGCAGCACTACAGGGATCTCGGGGTGCCAAGAGACCCAGTACTTC. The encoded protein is CASSTTGISGCQETQYF.

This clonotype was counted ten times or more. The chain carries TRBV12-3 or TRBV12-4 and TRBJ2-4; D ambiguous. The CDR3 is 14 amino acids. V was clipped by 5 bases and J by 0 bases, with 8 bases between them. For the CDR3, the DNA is TGTGCCAGCAGTACCAGGCTAGCCAAAAACATTCAGTACTTC. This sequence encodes CASSTRLAKNIQYF.

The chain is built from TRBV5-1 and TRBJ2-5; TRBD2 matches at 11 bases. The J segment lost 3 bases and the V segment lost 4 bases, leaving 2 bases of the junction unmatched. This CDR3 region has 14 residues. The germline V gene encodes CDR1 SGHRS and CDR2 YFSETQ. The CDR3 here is CASSPGLAEETQYF. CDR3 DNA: TGCGCCAGCAGCCCGGGACTAGCGGAAGAGACCCAGTACTTC.

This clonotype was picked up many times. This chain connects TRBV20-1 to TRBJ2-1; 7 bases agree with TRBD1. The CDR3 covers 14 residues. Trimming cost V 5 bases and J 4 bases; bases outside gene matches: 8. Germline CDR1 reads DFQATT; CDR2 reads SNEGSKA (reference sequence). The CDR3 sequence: CSARDSRQYNEQFF. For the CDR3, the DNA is TGCAGTGCTCGGGACAGTCGTCAATACAATGAGCAGTTCTTC.

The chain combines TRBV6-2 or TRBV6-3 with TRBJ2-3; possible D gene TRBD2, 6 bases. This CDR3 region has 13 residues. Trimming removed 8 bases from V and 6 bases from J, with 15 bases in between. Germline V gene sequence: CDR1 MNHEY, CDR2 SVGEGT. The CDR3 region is CASVPGAWDTQYF. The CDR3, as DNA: TGTGCCAGCGTTCCGGGAGCCTGGGATACGCAGTATTTT.

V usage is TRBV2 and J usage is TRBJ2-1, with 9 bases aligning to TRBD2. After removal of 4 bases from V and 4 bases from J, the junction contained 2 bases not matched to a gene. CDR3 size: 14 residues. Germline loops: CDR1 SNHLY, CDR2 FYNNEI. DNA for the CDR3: TGTGCCAGCAGTGGACTAGCGGATTACAATGAGCAGTTCTTC. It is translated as CASSGLADYNEQFF.